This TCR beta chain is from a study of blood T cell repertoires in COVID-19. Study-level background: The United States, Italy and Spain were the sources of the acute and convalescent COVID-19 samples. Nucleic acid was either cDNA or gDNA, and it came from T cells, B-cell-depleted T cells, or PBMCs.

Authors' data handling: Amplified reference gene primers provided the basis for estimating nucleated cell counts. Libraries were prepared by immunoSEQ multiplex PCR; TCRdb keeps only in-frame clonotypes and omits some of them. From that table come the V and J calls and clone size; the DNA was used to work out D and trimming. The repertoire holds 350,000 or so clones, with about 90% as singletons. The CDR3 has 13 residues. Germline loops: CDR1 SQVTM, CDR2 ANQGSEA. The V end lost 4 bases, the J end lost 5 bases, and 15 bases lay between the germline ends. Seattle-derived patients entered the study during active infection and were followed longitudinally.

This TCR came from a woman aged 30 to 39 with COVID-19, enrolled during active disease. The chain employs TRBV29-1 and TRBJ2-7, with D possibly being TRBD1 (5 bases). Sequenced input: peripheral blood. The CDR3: CSVADLWGDEQYF. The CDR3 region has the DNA TGCAGCGTTGCCGACCTTTGGGGCGACGAGCAGTACTTC.